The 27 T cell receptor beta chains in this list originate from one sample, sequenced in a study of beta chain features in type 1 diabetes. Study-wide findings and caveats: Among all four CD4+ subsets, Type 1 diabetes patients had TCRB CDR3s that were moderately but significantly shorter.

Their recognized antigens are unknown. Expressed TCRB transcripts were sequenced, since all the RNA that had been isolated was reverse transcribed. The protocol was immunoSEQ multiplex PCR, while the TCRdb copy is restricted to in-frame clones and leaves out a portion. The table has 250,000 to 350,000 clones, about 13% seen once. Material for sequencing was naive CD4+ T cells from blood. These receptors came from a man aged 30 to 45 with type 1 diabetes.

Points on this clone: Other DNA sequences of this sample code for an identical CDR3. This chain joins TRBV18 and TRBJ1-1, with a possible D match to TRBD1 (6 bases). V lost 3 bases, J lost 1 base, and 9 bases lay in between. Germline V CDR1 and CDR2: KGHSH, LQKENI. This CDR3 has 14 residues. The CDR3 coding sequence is TGTGCCAGCTCACCGCAGGGACAGAACACTGAAGCTTTCTTT. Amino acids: CASSPQGQNTEAFF. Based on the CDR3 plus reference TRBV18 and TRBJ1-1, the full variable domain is NAGVMQNPRHLVRRRGQEARLRCSPMKGHSHVYWYRQLPEEGLKFMVYLQKENIIDESGMPKERFSAEFPKEGPSILRIQQVVRGDSAAYFCASSPQGQNTEAFFGQGTRLTVV.

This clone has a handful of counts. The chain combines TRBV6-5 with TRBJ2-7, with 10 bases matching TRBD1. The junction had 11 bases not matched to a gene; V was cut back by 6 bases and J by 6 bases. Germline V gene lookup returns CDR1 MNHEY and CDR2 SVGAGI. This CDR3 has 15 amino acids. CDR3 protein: CASRRQPGQGFEQYF. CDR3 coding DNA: TGTGCCAGCAGGAGACAACCGGGACAGGGGTTCGAGCAGTACTTC.

The CDR3 region is CASGALAGEGDTQYF. The CDR3 DNA reads as TGTGCTAGTGGTGCTCTAGCGGGAGAGGGAGATACGCAGTATTTT. The chain combines TRBV12-5 with TRBJ2-3; TRBD2 matches 10 bases. The V and J ends lost 5 bases and 5 bases, in that order; junction bases with no gene match: 7. Germline V gene data show CDR1 as LGHNT and CDR2 as FRNRAP. This CDR3 is 15 amino acids long.

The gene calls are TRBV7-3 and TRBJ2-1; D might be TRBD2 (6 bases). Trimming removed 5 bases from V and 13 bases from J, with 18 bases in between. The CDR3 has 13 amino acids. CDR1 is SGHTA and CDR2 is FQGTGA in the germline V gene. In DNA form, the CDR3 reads TGTGCCAGCAGCCCCGGGGGAACAGACGTTCAGTTCTTC. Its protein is CASSPGGTDVQFF.

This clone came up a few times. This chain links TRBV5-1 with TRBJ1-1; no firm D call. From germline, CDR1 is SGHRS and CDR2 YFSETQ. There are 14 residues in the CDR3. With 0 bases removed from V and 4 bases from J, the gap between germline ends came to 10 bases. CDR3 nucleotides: TGCGCCAGCAGCTTGGAGCTGGGAGGCACTGAAGCTTTCTTT. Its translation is CASSLELGGTEAFF.

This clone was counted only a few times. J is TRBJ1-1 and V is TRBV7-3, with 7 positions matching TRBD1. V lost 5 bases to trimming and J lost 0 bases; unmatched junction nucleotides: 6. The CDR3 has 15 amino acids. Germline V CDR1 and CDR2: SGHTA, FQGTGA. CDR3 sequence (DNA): TGTGCCAGCAGCCCCTCGGACAGGCTGAACACTGAAGCTTTCTTT. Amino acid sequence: CASSPSDRLNTEAFF. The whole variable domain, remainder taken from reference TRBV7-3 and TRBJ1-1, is GAGVSQTPSNKVTEKGKYVELRCDPISGHTALYWYRQSLGQGPEFLIYFQGTGAADDSGLPNDRFFAVRPEGSVSTLKIQRTERGDSAVYLCASSPSDRLNTEAFFGQGTRLTVV.

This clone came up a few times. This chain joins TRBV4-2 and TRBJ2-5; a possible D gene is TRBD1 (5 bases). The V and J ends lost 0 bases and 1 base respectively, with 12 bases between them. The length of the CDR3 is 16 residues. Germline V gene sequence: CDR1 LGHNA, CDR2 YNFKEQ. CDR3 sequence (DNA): TGTGCCAGCAGCCAAGAAACACAGGCCCGCCAAGAGACCCAGTACTTC. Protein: CASSQETQARQETQYF.

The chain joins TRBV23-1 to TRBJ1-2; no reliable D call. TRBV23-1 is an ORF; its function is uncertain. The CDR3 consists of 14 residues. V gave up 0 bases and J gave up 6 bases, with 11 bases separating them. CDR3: CASSQSLISNGYTF. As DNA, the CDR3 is TGCGCCAGCAGTCAATCTCTAATTTCTAATGGCTACACCTTC.

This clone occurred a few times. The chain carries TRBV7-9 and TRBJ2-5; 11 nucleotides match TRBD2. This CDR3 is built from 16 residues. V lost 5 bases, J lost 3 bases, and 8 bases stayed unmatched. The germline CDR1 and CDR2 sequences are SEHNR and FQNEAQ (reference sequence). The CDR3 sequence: CASSHRQGLAEETQYF. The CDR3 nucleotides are TGTGCCAGCAGCCACCGCCAGGGACTAGCGGAAGAGACCCAGTACTTC.

The DNA for the CDR3 is TGTGCCAGCAGTGAGGCAGGGGTTGATGAGCAGTTCTTC. Protein product: CASSEAGVDEQFF. The chain has TRBV2 and TRBJ2-1, with a tentative D call TRBD1 (6 bases). The germline V gene encodes CDR1 SNHLY and CDR2 FYNNEI. With 3 bases removed from V and 8 bases from J, the gap between germline ends came to 11 bases. The CDR3 loop spans 13 amino acids.

The CDR3 region has the DNA TGTGCCAGCAGCCGACAGCTGACCTACAATGAGCAGTTCTTC. This gives the protein CASSRQLTYNEQFF. V and J are TRBV7-2 and TRBJ2-1, with D possibly being TRBD1 (5 bases). V was trimmed by 5 bases and J by 2 bases, leaving 10 bases between them. The CDR3 is 14 amino acids. The germline V gene encodes CDR1 SGHTA and CDR2 FQGNSA.

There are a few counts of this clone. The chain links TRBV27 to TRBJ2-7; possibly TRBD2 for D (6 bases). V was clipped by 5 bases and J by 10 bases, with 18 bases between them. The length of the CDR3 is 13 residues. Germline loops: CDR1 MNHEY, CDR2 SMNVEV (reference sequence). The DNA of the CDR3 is TGTGCCAGCAGTGGCCGAAGGAGGGCCCCACAGTACTTC. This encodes CASSGRRRAPQYF.

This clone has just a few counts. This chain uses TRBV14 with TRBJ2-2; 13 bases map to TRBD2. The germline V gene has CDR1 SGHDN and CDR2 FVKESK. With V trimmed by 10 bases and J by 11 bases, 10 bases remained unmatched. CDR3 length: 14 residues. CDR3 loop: CATRLAGGHGELFF. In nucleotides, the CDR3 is TGTGCCACCAGACTAGCGGGAGGACACGGCGAGCTGTTTTTT.

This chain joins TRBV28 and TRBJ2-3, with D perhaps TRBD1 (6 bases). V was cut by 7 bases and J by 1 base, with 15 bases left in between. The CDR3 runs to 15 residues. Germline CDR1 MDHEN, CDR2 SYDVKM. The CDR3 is CASTPFPGGTDTQYF. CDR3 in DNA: TGTGCCAGCACCCCGTTCCCAGGGGGCACAGATACGCAGTATTTT.

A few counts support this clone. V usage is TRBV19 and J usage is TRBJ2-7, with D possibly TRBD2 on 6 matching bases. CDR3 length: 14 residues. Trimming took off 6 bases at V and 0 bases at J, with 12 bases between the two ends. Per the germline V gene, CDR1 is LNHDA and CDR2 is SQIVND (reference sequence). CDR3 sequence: CASSRDFTSYEQYF. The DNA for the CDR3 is TGTGCCAGTAGCCGGGACTTCACCTCCTACGAGCAGTACTTC.

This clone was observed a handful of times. The CDR3 is CASSHRANEQFF. CDR3 nucleotide sequence: TGTGCCAGCAGCCACAGGGCCAATGAGCAGTTCTTC. The rearrangement uses TRBV11-3 and TRBJ2-1; TRBD1 might be the D (6 bases). The CDR3 runs to 12 residues. The germline CDR1 and CDR2 sequences are SGHNT and YENEEA. Trimming stripped 5 bases from V and 6 bases from J, with 8 bases between.

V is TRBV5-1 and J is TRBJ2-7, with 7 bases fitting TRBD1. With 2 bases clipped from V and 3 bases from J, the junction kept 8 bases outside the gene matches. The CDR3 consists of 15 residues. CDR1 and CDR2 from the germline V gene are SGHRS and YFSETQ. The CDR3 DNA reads TGCGCCAGCAGCTTCACAGGGGATTCGATCTACGAGCAGTACTTC. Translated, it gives CASSFTGDSIYEQYF.

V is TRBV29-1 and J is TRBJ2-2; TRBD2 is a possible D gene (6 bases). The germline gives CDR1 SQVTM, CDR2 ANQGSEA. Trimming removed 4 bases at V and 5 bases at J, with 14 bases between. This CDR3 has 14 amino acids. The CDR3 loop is CSVVGGPGTGELFF. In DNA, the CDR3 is TGCAGCGTTGTCGGGGGACCTGGTACCGGGGAGCTGTTTTTT.

The CDR3 is CASRGLATSTDTQYF. CDR3 DNA: TGTGCCAGCAGGGGACTAGCGACTAGCACAGATACGCAGTATTTT. The V gene is TRBV6-1, the J gene TRBJ2-3, with TRBD2 matching over 10 bases. V was pared by 6 bases and J by 0 bases, with 3 bases of the junction left unmatched. The CDR3 spans 15 residues. Germline V gene data show CDR1 as MNHNS and CDR2 as SASEGT.

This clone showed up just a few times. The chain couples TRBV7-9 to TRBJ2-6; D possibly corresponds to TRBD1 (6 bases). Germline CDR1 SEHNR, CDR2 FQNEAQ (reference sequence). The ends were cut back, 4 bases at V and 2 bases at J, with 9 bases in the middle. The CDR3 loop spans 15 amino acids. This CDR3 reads CASSSHRAGANVLTF. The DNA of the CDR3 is TGTGCCAGCAGCTCCCACAGGGCTGGGGCCAACGTCCTGACTTTC.

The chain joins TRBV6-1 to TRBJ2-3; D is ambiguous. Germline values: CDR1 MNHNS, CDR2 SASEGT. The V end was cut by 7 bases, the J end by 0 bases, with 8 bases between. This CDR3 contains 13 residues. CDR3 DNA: TGTGCCAGCAAACTCTCGAGCACAGATACGCAGTATTTT. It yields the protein CASKLSSTDTQYF.

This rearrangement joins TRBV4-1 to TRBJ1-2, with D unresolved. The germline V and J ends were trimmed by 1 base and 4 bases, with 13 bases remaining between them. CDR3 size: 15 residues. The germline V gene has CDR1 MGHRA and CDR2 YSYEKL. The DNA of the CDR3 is TGCGCCAGCAGCCAAGTAAGCGGACTGGGCTATGGCTACACCTTC. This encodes CASSQVSGLGYGYTF.

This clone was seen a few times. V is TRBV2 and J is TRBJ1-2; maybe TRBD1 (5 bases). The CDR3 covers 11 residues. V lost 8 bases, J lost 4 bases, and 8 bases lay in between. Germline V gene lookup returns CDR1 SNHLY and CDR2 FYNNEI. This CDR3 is CASGQTYGYTF. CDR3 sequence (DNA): TGTGCCAGCGGACAAACCTATGGCTACACCTTC.

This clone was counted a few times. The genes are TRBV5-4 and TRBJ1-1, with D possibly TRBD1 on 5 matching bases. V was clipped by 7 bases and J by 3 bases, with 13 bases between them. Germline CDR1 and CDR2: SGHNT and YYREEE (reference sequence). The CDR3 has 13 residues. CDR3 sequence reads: CASRYGADTEAFF. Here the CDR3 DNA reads TGTGCCAGCCGGTATGGGGCTGACACTGAAGCTTTCTTT.

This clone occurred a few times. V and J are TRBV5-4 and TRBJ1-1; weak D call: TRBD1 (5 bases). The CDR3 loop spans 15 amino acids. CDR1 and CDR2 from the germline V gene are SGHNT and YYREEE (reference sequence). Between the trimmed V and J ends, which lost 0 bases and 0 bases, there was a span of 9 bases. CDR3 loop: CASSLGGHLNTEAFF. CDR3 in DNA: TGTGCCAGCAGCTTGGGCGGACACTTGAACACTGAAGCTTTCTTT.

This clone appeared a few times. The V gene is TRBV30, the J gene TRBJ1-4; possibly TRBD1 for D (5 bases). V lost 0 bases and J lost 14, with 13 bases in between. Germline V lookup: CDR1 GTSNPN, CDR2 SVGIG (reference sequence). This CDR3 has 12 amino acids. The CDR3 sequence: CAWSVFRGGLFF. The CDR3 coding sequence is TGTGCCTGGAGTGTATTTAGGGGAGGCCTGTTTTTT.

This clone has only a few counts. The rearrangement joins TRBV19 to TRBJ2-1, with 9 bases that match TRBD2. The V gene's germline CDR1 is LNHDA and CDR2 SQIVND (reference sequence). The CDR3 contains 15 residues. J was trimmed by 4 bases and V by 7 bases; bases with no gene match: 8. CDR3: CASIGRGREYNEQFF. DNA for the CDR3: TGTGCCAGTATCGGACGCGGGAGGGAATACAATGAGCAGTTCTTC.